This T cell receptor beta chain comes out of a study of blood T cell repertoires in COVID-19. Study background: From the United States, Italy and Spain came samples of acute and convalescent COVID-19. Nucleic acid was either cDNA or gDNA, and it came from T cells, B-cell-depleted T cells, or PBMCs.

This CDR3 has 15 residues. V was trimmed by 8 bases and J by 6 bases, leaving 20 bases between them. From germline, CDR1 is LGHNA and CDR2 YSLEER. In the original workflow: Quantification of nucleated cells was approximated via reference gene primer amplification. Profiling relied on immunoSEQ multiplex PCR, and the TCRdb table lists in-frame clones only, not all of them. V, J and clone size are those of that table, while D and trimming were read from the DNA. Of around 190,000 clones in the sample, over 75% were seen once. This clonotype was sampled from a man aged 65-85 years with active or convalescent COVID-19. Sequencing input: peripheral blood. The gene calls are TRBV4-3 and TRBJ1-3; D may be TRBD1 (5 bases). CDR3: CASSTAGTVENTIYF. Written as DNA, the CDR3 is TGCGCCAGCTCCACGGCGGGGACCGTGGAAAACACCATATATTTT.